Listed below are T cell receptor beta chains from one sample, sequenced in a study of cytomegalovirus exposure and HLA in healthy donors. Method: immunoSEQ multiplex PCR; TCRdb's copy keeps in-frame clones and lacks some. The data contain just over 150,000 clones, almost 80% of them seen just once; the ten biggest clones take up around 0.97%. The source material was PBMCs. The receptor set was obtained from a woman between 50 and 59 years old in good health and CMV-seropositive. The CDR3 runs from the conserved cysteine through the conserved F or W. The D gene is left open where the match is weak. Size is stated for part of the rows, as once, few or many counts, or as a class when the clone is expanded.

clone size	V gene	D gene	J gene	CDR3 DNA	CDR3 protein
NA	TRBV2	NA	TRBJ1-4	TGTGCCAGCAGACGCAGCTCTTCAGGGTCGGAAGGTGAAAAACTGTTTTTT	CASRRSSSGSEGEKLFF
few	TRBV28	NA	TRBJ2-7	TGTGCCAGCAGTTTGACTAGTCACTCCTACGAGCAGTACTTC	CASSLTSHSYEQYF
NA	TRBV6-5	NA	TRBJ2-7	TGTGCCAGCAGAAGACAGTCTACGTCCCGTGACGAGCAGTACTTC	CASRRQSTSRDEQYF
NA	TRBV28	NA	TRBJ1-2	TGTGCCAGCAGTTCGTCCCTTCCCTATGGCTACACCTTC	CASSSSLPYGYTF
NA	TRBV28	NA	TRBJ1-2	TGTGCCAGCAGTTTAGGTGGCCCATATGGCTACACCTTC	CASSLGGPYGYTF
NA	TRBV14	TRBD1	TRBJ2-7	TGTGCCAGCAGCCGGGGACAGAAAGTCCGCGATTACGAGCAGTACTTC	CASSRGQKVRDYEQYF
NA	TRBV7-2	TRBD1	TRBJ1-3	TGTGCCAGCAGCCCCGACAGGGGGCAAGGAAACACCATATATTTT	CASSPDRGQGNTIYF
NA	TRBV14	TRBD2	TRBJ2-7	TGTGCCAGCAGCCCTTTAAGACCTCCTAGCGGAAGCACCTACGAGCAGTACTTC	CASSPLRPPSGSTYEQYF
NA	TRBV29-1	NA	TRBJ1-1	TGCAGCGTTGTGGCCCTCGCGAACACTGAAGCTTTCTTT	CSVVALANTEAFF
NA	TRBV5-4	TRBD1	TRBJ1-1	TGTGCCAGCAGTTATCCCGACAGGGAGAACACTGAAGCTTTCTTT	CASSYPDRENTEAFF
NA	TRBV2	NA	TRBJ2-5	TGTGCCAACGGGTACCAAGAGACCCAGTACTTC	CANGYQETQYF
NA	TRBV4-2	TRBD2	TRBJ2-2	TGTGCCAGCAGCCAGGGACTAGCGGGAAACACCGGGGAGCTGTTTTTT	CASSQGLAGNTGELFF
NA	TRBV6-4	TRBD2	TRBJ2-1	TGTGCCAGCAGTGACCCTAGCGGGAGTACCAATCCCTATGAGCAGTTCTTC	CASSDPSGSTNPYEQFF
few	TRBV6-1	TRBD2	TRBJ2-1	TGTGCCAGCCACCCCAGCGGGGTCTACAATGAGCAGTTCTTC	CASHPSGVYNEQFF
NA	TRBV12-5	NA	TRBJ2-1	TGTGCTAGTGGCCCGAACAGGTCCTTTTCCTACAATGAGCAGTTCTTC	CASGPNRSFSYNEQFF
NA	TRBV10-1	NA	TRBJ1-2	TGCGCCAGCAGTGATTGGACAGCTCTGGGCTATGGCTACACCTTC	CASSDWTALGYGYTF
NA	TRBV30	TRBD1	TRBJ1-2	TGTGCCTGGAGGGCCACAGGGGGCGTCTATGGCTACACCTTC	CAWRATGGVYGYTF
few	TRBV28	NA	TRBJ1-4	TGTGCCAGCACGGGGTCAGCAACTAATGAAAAACTGTTTTTT	CASTGSATNEKLFF
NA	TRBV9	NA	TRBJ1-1	TGTGCCAGCAGCGTAGAGGGGGAAGGGACTGAAGCTTTCTTT	CASSVEGEGTEAFF
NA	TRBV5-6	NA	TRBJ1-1	TGTGCCGTCAGCTTGTGGCAGGGTGGGAACACTGAAGCTTTCTTT	CAVSLWQGGNTEAFF
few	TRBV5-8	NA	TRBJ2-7	TGTGCCAGCAGCTTGATGTACTACGAGCAGTACTTC	CASSLMYYEQYF
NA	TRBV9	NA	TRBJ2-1	TGTGCCAGCAGCCCAATGGGGGCCTCCAATGAGCAGTTCTTC	CASSPMGASNEQFF
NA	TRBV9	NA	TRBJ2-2	TGTGCCAGCAGCGTAGACACTAGTTGGGTCCCCGGGGAGCTGTTTTTT	CASSVDTSWVPGELFF
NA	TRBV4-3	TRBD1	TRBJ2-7	TGCGCCAGCAGCCAACGTGCGGGACAGGGTAGCTACGAGCAGTACTTC	CASSQRAGQGSYEQYF
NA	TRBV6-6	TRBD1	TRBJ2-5	TGTGCCAGCAGTTACGGCAGGGGGCGAGAAGAGACCCAGTACTTC	CASSYGRGREETQYF
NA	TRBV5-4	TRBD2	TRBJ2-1	TGTGCCAGCACCCCGGCGGCTAGCGGTCTCTCCTACAATGAGCAGTTCTTC	CASTPAASGLSYNEQFF
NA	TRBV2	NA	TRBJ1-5	TGTGCCAGTGGAGCACAAAGCAATCAGCCCCAGCATTTT	CASGAQSNQPQHF
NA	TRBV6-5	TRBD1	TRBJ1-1	TGTGCCAGCAGTACACAGGGGGCGCGCACTGAAGCTTTCTTT	CASSTQGARTEAFF
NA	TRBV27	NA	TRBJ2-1	TGTGCCAGCAGTTTATCGATGGGGGGCAATGAGCAGTTCTTC	CASSLSMGGNEQFF
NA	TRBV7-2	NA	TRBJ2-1	TGTGCCAGCAGCTTACTCAGGAAAAATGAGCAGTTCTTC	CASSLLRKNEQFF
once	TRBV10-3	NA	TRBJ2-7	TGTGCCATCAGTGGTACCGGGCGGACAACCTCCTACGAGCAGTACTTC	CAISGTGRTTSYEQYF
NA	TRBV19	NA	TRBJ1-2	TGTGCCAGTAGTATTTCAGGGGACTATGGCTACACCTTC	CASSISGDYGYTF
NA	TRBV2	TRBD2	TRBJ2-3	TGTGCCAGCAGACCACTAGCGGGCACAGATACGCAGTATTTT	CASRPLAGTDTQYF
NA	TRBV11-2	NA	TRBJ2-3	TGTGCCAGCAGCTTATCGGACTGGGATACGCAGTATTTT	CASSLSDWDTQYF
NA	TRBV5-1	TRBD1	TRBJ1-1	TGCGCCAGCAGCCCAGGGGGGCCCGAAGCTTTCTTT	CASSPGGPEAFF
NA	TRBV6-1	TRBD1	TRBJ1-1	TGTGCCAGCAGTGGGAACAGGGGGAACACTGAAGCTTTCTTT	CASSGNRGNTEAFF
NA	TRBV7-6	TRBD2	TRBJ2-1	TGTGCCAGCAGCTTAGGACTAGCGGGCTACAATGAGCAGTTCTTC	CASSLGLAGYNEQFF
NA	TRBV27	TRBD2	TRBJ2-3	TGTGCCAGCAGTCCCGGGACTAGCGTTAGCACAGATACGCAGTATTTT	CASSPGTSVSTDTQYF
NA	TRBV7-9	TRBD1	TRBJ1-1	TGTGCCAGCAGCTTAGGAGGGACAGGGGGCACTGAAGCTTTCTTT	CASSLGGTGGTEAFF
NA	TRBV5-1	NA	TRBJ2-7	TGCGCCAGCAGCTCAACAGGCAACGAGCAGTACTTC	CASSSTGNEQYF
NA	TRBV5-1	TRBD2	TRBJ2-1	TGCGCCAGCAGCTTGGGTGCGGCTAGCGGGTACAATGAGCAGTTCTTC	CASSLGAASGYNEQFF